The clone carrying this TCR beta chain was seen many times. These data belong to a study of human T cells and chemical hapten exposure. The CDR3 is 15 residues long. After removal of 2 bases from V and 7 bases from J, the junction contained 8 bases not matched to a gene. The time point: patch test 2, 6 weeks after DPC sensitization. Treatment reported: therapeutic diphenylcyclopropenone sensitization with weekly scalp DPC. Via MiXCR, TCRdb re-called the RACE reads, giving one row per CDR3 protein. The data show 330,000 or so distinct CDR3 sequences, about 6% seen once. This sequence originates from a woman between 18 and 29 years old with alopecia areata. Some clones in this sample may be carry-over from other donors' samples. The starting material was whole blood, obtained in connection with sensitization to the hapten diphenylcyclopropenone (DPC). The chain couples TRBV12-3 or TRBV12-4 to TRBJ2-1; the match to TRBD1 covers 7 bases. The CDR3 DNA reads TGTGCCAGCAGTTTAAAGGGGGCGCCTACAAATGAGCAGTTCTTC. Protein sequence: CASSLKGAPTNEQFF.